This T cell receptor beta chain was captured in a study of T cell responses to AZD1222 COVID-19 vaccine. The table came from immunoSEQ multiplex PCR; TCRdb's copy has only in-frame clones and leaves some out. The data hold about 120,000 clones, with 85% to 90% observed a single time. This sample comprised peripheral blood, obtained on day 0 of AZD1222 vaccination. This clonotype was obtained from an adult in good health.

CDR3: CASSTTHTLAGRDYGEQYF. The CDR3 coding sequence is TGTGCCAGCAGCACCACACACACCCTAGCGGGGAGGGACTACGGGGAGCAGTACTTC. V gene TRBV7-9 combines with J gene TRBJ2-7; 9 nucleotides align to TRBD2. Trimming at V came to 5 bases and at J to 7 bases, leaving 24 bases not matched to a gene. CDR1 is SEHNR, CDR2 FQNEAQ, per germline (reference sequence). The CDR3 totals 19 residues.